This TCR beta chain was captured in a study of blood T cell repertoires in COVID-19. This clone was detected once. Germline V lookup: CDR1 LGHNA, CDR2 YSLEER. This CDR3 is 16 amino acids long. The V and J ends lost 1 base and 3 bases, in that order; junction bases with no gene match: 5. Method: immunoSEQ multiplex PCR; TCRdb's copy keeps in-frame clones and lacks some. The data contain about 13,000 clones, approximately 91% of them singletons. The origin of this receptor is a human donor in a cohort sampled during active COVID-19. Sequencing was carried out using peripheral blood. V gene TRBV4-3 combines with J gene TRBJ2-1, with 8 bases aligning to TRBD2. CDR3 nucleotide sequence: TGCGCCAGCAGCCAAGTTCCGCGGGGGGACTACAATGAGCAGTTCTTC. This gives the protein CASSQVPRGDYNEQFF.